The 29 T cell receptor beta chains listed next were all sequenced from one sample in a study of blood T cell repertoires in COVID-19. The method was immunoSEQ multiplex PCR; TCRdb's version includes in-frame clones alone and lacks a portion of them. The repertoire holds some 50,000 clones, with about 83% as singletons. Material for sequencing was peripheral blood. Every receptor here comes from a man older than 75 in a cohort sampled during active COVID-19.

This rearrangement joins TRBV11-3 to TRBJ2-1, with 11 bases fitting TRBD1. CDR1 and CDR2 (germline): SGHNT, YENEEA. After removal of 1 base from V and 2 bases from J, the junction contained 1 base not matched to a gene. The CDR3 covers 16 residues. The CDR3 loop is CASSLGTGGPYNEQFF. The CDR3 bases are TGTGCCAGCAGCTTAGGGACAGGGGGCCCCTACAATGAGCAGTTCTTC.

The chain combines TRBV29-1 with TRBJ1-4; 7 bases agree with TRBD1. The V gene end was trimmed by 5 bases and the J gene end by 4 bases; junction bases not matched to a gene: 7. This CDR3 has 14 amino acids. The V gene's germline CDR1 is SQVTM and CDR2 ANQGSEA. The CDR3 here is CSVHNRGGNEKLFF. In DNA form, the CDR3 reads TGCAGCGTTCACAACAGGGGTGGTAATGAAAAACTGTTTTTT. The full variable domain, in which reference TRBV29-1 and TRBJ1-4 provide the parts outside the CDR3, is SAVISQKPSRDICQRGTSLTIQCQVDSQVTMMFWYRQQPGQSLTLIATANQGSEATYESGFVIDKFPISRPNLTFSTLTVSNMSPEDSSIYLCSVHNRGGNEKLFFGSGTQLSVL.

The chain links TRBV29-1 to TRBJ2-3; 14 positions match TRBD2. CDR1 and CDR2 from the germline V gene are SQVTM and ANQGSEA. V shed 7 bases, J shed 3 bases, and the junction held 3 bases outside the gene matches. The CDR3 runs 14 residues. CDR3 DNA sequence: TGCAGCGCCGGGACTAGCGGGAGTACAGATACGCAGTATTTT. This encodes CSAGTSGSTDTQYF.

In the case of this clone: An end of the junction does not agree with germline; a read error may underlie this. The chain uses TRBV28 and TRBJ1-4, with D possibly matching TRBD1 (5 bases). The CDR3 consists of 13 residues. CDR1 and CDR2 from the germline V gene are MDHEN and SYDVKM. The CDR3 spells CANSRGPNEKLFF. CDR3 in DNA: TGTGCCAACAGTAGGGGTCCAAATGAAAAACTGTTTTTT.

The chain links TRBV19 to TRBJ2-1, with 11 bases matching TRBD1. Looked up from germline, CDR1 is LNHDA and CDR2 is SQIVND (reference sequence). There are 15 residues in the CDR3. The V segment lost 3 bases and the J segment 6 bases; nucleotides outside the gene matches: 4. The CDR3 sequence is CASSIRDRGSNEQFF. CDR3 nucleotide sequence: TGTGCCAGTAGTATCCGGGACAGGGGGTCCAATGAGCAGTTCTTC.

The genes are TRBV18 and TRBJ2-3; D call uncertain. V was cut by 2 bases and J by 3 bases, with 12 bases left in between. In germline, CDR1 is KGHSH, CDR2 LQKENI. The CDR3 consists of 15 residues. CDR3 sequence: CASSPSRRGTDTQYF. CDR3 DNA: TGTGCCAGCTCACCATCCCGGCGAGGAACAGATACGCAGTATTTT.

V usage is TRBV19 and J usage is TRBJ2-1; TRBD2 aligns across 8 bases. V lost 1 base and J lost 7; bases outside the gene matches: 3. The CDR3 is made up of 14 amino acids. Germline V gene lookup returns CDR1 LNHDA and CDR2 SQIVND (reference sequence). CDR3 protein: CASSIGREGNEQFF. The DNA for the CDR3 is TGTGCCAGTAGTATAGGACGGGAGGGAAATGAGCAGTTCTTC.

This chain links TRBV28 with TRBJ1-1; D uncertain. Looked up from germline, CDR1 is MDHEN and CDR2 is SYDVKM. This CDR3 region has 11 residues. Trimming took off 6 bases at V and 3 bases at J, with 5 bases between the two ends. CDR3 bases: TGTGCCAGCAGGACATACACTGAAGCTTTCTTT. It is translated as CASRTYTEAFF. Drawing the rest from reference TRBV28 and TRBJ1-1, the complete variable domain is DVKVTQSSRYLVKRTGEKVFLECVQDMDHENMFWYRQDPGLGLRLIYFSYDVKMKEKGDIPEGYSVSREKKERFSLILESASTNQTSMYLCASRTYTEAFFGQGTRLTVV.

Written as DNA, the CDR3 is TGCAGCGTTGTCGCTCAAAGGGGCGAGCAGTACTTC. It is translated as CSVVAQRGEQYF. The chain links TRBV29-1 to TRBJ2-7; weak D call: TRBD1 (5 bases). The germline CDR1 and CDR2 sequences are SQVTM and ANQGSEA. Trimming stripped 4 bases from V and 6 bases from J, with 13 bases between. The CDR3 has 12 amino acids.

A few counts support this clone. The CDR3 loop reads CASSLVAGKLGNEQFF. CDR3 DNA: TGTGCCAGCAGCTTAGTAGCAGGGAAGTTAGGCAATGAGCAGTTCTTC. The rearrangement uses TRBV7-2 and TRBJ2-1; D is perhaps TRBD1 (5 bases). The V and J ends lost 1 base and 6 bases respectively, with 16 bases between them. CDR1 and CDR2 from the germline V gene are SGHTA and FQGNSA. The CDR3 is 16 residues long. Drawing the rest from reference TRBV7-2 and TRBJ2-1, the complete variable domain is GAGVSQSPSNKVTEKGKDVELRCDPISGHTALYWYRQSLGQGLEFLIYFQGNSAPDKSGLPSDRFSAERTGGSVSTLTIQRTQQEDSAVYLCASSLVAGKLGNEQFFGPGTRLTVL.

Here the CDR3 reads CATGGTGDTGELFF. In DNA form, the CDR3 reads TGTGCCACAGGCGGGACAGGGGACACCGGGGAGCTGTTTTTT. The chain recombines TRBV10-3 with TRBJ2-2; 10 positions match TRBD1. The germline V gene has CDR1 ENHRY and CDR2 SYGVKD. V lost 10 bases to trimming and J lost 3 bases; unmatched junction nucleotides: 5. The CDR3 contains 14 residues.

This chain links TRBV6-5 with TRBJ1-2; D call uncertain. V was trimmed by 10 bases and J by 9 bases, leaving 24 bases between them. Germline CDR1 is MNHEY and CDR2 is SVGAGI. The CDR3 runs 14 residues. CDR3 loop: CATTLRQEVVSYTF. The DNA for the CDR3 is TGTGCCACTACGTTGCGACAAGAAGTGGTTAGCTACACCTTC.

This clone showed up just a few times. The rearrangement links TRBV7-8 to TRBJ1-5, with no clear D. With 1 base removed from V and 6 bases from J, the gap between germline ends came to 7 bases. Germline V gene data show CDR1 as SGHVS and CDR2 as FQNEAQ. This CDR3 has 13 residues. The CDR3 spells CASSLEEGQPQHF. The CDR3, as DNA: TGTGCCAGCAGCTTAGAGGAGGGTCAGCCCCAGCATTTT.

This chain links TRBV19 with TRBJ2-1; D may be TRBD1 (6 bases). The CDR3 sequence is 15 residues long. Germline CDR1 reads LNHDA; CDR2 reads SQIVND (reference sequence). V was cut by 9 bases and J by 2 bases, with 17 bases left in between. Written as DNA, the CDR3 is TGTGCCAGCCAAAGGGGGACGGGACCCTACAATGAGCAGTTCTTC. Its translation: CASQRGTGPYNEQFF.

The chain employs TRBV2 and TRBJ1-5, with 7 bases identical to TRBD1. This CDR3 is built from 14 residues. The germline V gene has CDR1 SNHLY and CDR2 FYNNEI. V was clipped by 6 bases and J by 5 bases; unmatched bases: 7. The CDR3 spells CASRVRDSYQPQHF. In DNA, the CDR3 is TGTGCCAGCAGGGTCCGGGACAGCTATCAGCCCCAGCATTTT.

The V call is TRBV5-1, the J call TRBJ1-1; TRBD1 matches 7 bases. This CDR3 has 13 amino acids. Unmatched junction bases numbered 5, after V lost 5 bases and J lost 4 bases. Germline-derived CDR1 and CDR2 are SGHRS and YFSETQ. The CDR3 nucleotides read TGCGCCAGCAGACAGGGGTCGGGCACTGAAGCTTTCTTT. Protein sequence: CASRQGSGTEAFF.

The chain employs TRBV2 and TRBJ1-1; D unresolved. The V end was cut by 3 bases, the J end by 7 bases, with 12 bases between. This CDR3 is 13 amino acids long. Germline V CDR1 and CDR2: SNHLY, FYNNEI. DNA of the CDR3: TGTGCCAGCAGTGAGTGGGCGGCGGGTGAAGCTTTCTTT. It codes for CASSEWAAGEAFF.

The V and J genes are TRBV28 and TRBJ2-7, with 10 bases fitting TRBD1. Looked up from germline, CDR1 is MDHEN and CDR2 is SYDVKM. This CDR3 has 15 residues. J was trimmed by 4 bases and V by 5 bases; bases with no gene match: 8. CDR3 protein: CASSIRQGARYEQYF. CDR3 sequence (DNA): TGTGCCAGCAGTATCCGACAGGGGGCGCGATACGAGCAGTACTTC.

V and J are TRBV7-8 and TRBJ1-3; perhaps TRBD1 as D (5 bases). The CDR3 spans 16 residues. Per germline, CDR1 SGHVS and CDR2 FQNEAQ. V lost 7 bases and J 0 bases, leaving 16 bases between the germline ends. Here the CDR3 DNA reads TGTGCCAGCACCCAACAGACAGCGAACTCTGGAAACACCATATATTTT. It translates to CASTQQTANSGNTIYF.

This chain joins TRBV2 and TRBJ2-7; 9 bases line up with TRBD1. V gave up 4 bases and J gave up 5 bases; unmatched junction bases: 6. Germline V gives CDR1 SNHLY, CDR2 FYNNEI. The CDR3 contains 14 residues. CDR3 nucleotides: TGTGCCAGCAGTGGATACAGGGGGCGTAACGAGCAGTACTTC. Translation gives CASSGYRGRNEQYF. Combining the CDR3 with reference TRBV2 and TRBJ2-7 gives the whole variable domain EPEVTQTPSHQVTQMGQEVILRCVPISNHLYFYWYRQILGQKVEFLVSFYNNEISEKSEIFDDQFSVERPDGSNFTLKIRSTKLEDSAMYFCASSGYRGRNEQYFGPGTRLTVT.

This clone was detected only a few times. The rearrangement joins TRBV18 to TRBJ1-5, with 8 bases lining up with TRBD1. From germline, CDR1 is KGHSH and CDR2 LQKENI. The trim removed 4 bases at V and 1 base at J, leaving 6 bases unmatched. The CDR3 runs 16 residues. CDR3 in DNA: TGTGCCAGCTCACTAGACAGGGGAACGAGCAATCAGCCCCAGCATTTT. Amino acid sequence: CASSLDRGTSNQPQHF.

The rearrangement links TRBV5-1 to TRBJ2-5; D gene unclear. This CDR3 comprises 15 residues. The germline CDR1 and CDR2 sequences are SGHRS and YFSETQ. Trimming stripped 3 bases from V and 4 bases from J, with 16 bases between. CDR3 sequence (DNA): TGCGCCAGCAGCTCCAAAACCGACTCCCCAGAGACCCAGTACTTC. This gives the protein CASSSKTDSPETQYF.

This chain joins TRBV7-2 and TRBJ2-7; D call uncertain. The CDR3 has 14 residues. CDR1 is SGHTA and CDR2 is FQGNSA in the germline V gene. V lost 5 bases and J lost 7, with 18 bases in between. Here the CDR3 DNA reads TGTGCCAGCAGCCTAGGCAGGCCTCCCTTAGAGCAGTACTTC. This sequence encodes CASSLGRPPLEQYF.

This chain connects TRBV5-5 to TRBJ2-7; 8 positions agree with TRBD1. Germline loops: CDR1 SGHKS, CDR2 YYEKEE (reference sequence). Trimming at V came to 7 bases and at J to 5 bases, leaving 5 bases not matched to a gene. The CDR3 consists of 12 residues. The CDR3 nucleotides are TGTGCCAGCCGTGACAGGGGCGACGAGCAGTACTTC. This gives the protein CASRDRGDEQYF.

This clone was seen a handful of times. The rearrangement uses TRBV9 and TRBJ1-4; the D gene is possibly TRBD1 (6 bases). The V gene's germline CDR1 is SGDLS and CDR2 YYNGEE. The V and J ends lost 3 bases and 8 bases respectively, with 20 bases between them. CDR3 length: 16 residues. The CDR3 nucleotides are TGTGCCAGCAGCGCAACTACAGGGAAAGGAAAGGAAAAACTGTTTTTT. Its protein is CASSATTGKGKEKLFF.

The chain joins TRBV10-3 to TRBJ2-7, with D perhaps matching TRBD1 (6 bases). Trimming removed 6 bases at V and 6 bases at J, with 12 bases between. Germline V gives CDR1 ENHRY, CDR2 SYGVKD. The CDR3 length is 12 residues. CDR3 sequence (DNA): TGTGCCATCAGCCCACAGGGCGCCGAGCAGTACTTC. Amino acids: CAISPQGAEQYF.

The rearrangement links TRBV28 to TRBJ2-5; TRBD1 matches 7 bases. This CDR3 has 13 residues. V lost 6 bases, J lost 3 bases, and 4 bases stayed unmatched. Germline V gene sequence: CDR1 MDHEN, CDR2 SYDVKM. The DNA of the CDR3 is TGTGCCAGCAGATCTACAGGGGAAGAGACCCAGTACTTC. Its translation: CASRSTGEETQYF.

This chain links TRBV11-2 with TRBJ2-6; 7 positions match TRBD1. V trimming: 5 bases; J trimming: 0 bases; junction bases outside the gene matches: 10. The CDR3 runs to 18 residues. Germline CDR1 is SGHAT and CDR2 is FQNNGV. CDR3 residues: CASSMRGTETSGANVLTF. CDR3 coding DNA: TGTGCCAGCAGCATGAGGGGGACAGAGACCTCTGGGGCCAACGTCCTGACTTTC.

This clone showed up just once. V and J are TRBV7-9 and TRBJ2-1, with 15 bases matching TRBD2. The ends lost 3 bases at V and 13 bases at J; junction bases unmatched: 4. Per the germline V gene, CDR1 is SEHNR and CDR2 is FQNEAQ (reference sequence). This CDR3 region has 14 residues. The CDR3 DNA reads as TGTGCCAGCAGCTTTGGGACTAGCGGGAGGATCCAGTTCTTC. This encodes CASSFGTSGRIQFF. The full variable domain, in which reference TRBV7-9 and TRBJ2-1 provide the parts outside the CDR3, is DTGVSQNPRHKITKRGQNVTFRCDPISEHNRLYWYRQTLGQGPEFLTYFQNEAQLEKSRLLSDRFSAERPKGSFSTLEIQRTEQGDSAMYLCASSFGTSGRIQFFGPGTRLTVL.